Listed here are 9 T cell receptor beta chains from one sample, sequenced in a study of CD4 T cells in relation to SARS-CoV-2 and coronaviruses (TCRdb year 2021). Their specific antigens are unknown. Libraries were prepared through the immunoSEQ multiplex PCR assay. TCRdb holds this immuneACCESS table with in-frame rearrangements only. Some clones are missing; in checked studies, unresolved V genes explain under half, and the rest has no known cause. Counted in this sample were about 40,000 clones; roughly four fifths of them appeared once. 6% to 8% of the sample rests with the top ten. Sequencing was carried out using naive CD4+ T cells from PBMCs, cultured in vitro. In light of the paper, this sample's cell subset or site label describes: naive CD4+ T cells isolated by negative enrichment. These receptors came from an adult with COVID-19.

This clone has a single count. The gene calls are TRBV24-1 and TRBJ2-2; TRBD1 aligns across 8 bases. The V gene's germline CDR1 is KGHDR and CDR2 SFDVKD. The CDR3 has 17 amino acids. V dropped 7 bases and J dropped 5; count of bases not matched to a gene: 14. The CDR3 region is CATSPTGAPARTGELFF. The CDR3 bases are TGTGCCACCAGCCCGACAGGGGCCCCTGCGAGAACCGGGGAGCTGTTTTTT.

The chain links TRBV20-1 to TRBJ1-1; no clear D gene. This CDR3 spans 10 amino acids. Germline-derived CDR1 and CDR2 are DFQATT and SNEGSKA (reference sequence). The germline V and J ends were trimmed by 0 bases and 10 bases, with 6 bases remaining between them. The CDR3: CSARDRIAFF. DNA for the CDR3: TGCAGTGCTAGAGATCGTATAGCTTTCTTT.

This clone appeared once. The chain joins TRBV5-1 to TRBJ2-2, with 7 bases fitting TRBD1. The germline CDR1 and CDR2 sequences are SGHRS and YFSETQ. With V trimmed by 5 bases and J by 5 bases, 6 bases remained unmatched. The CDR3 is 14 amino acids. CDR3 in amino acids: CASRRTGGTGELFF. DNA of the CDR3: TGCGCCAGCAGAAGGACAGGTGGAACCGGGGAGCTGTTTTTT.

The rearrangement uses TRBV9 and TRBJ2-1, with TRBD2 as a possible D gene (6 bases). Germline CDR1 SGDLS, CDR2 YYNGEE. This CDR3 has 14 amino acids. V was shortened by 3 bases and J by 2 bases, with 9 bases between the two germline ends. CDR3 nucleotides: TGTGCCAGCAGCGCAGGGACTGCCTACAATGAGCAGTTCTTC. Its translation is CASSAGTAYNEQFF.

This clone was seen once. V is TRBV14 and J is TRBJ2-7, with a possible D match to TRBD2 (5 bases). Germline assignment: CDR1 SGHDN and CDR2 FVKESK. The V and J ends lost 1 base and 4 bases respectively, with 8 bases between them. This CDR3 region has 13 residues. CDR3 sequence: CASSQVRRYEQYF. CDR3 DNA: TGTGCCAGCAGCCAAGTAAGGAGGTACGAGCAGTACTTC.

The J gene is TRBJ2-2, the V gene TRBV10-3, with 10 bases aligning to TRBD1. Germline V CDR1 and CDR2: ENHRY, SYGVKD. Losses at the gene ends were 6 bases for V and 3 bases for J; bases not matched to a gene: 10. The CDR3 sequence is 17 residues long. The CDR3 DNA sequence: TGTGCCATCAGGGCAAACGATGGACAGGGGGACACCGGGGAGCTGTTTTTT. It specifies CAIRANDGQGDTGELFF.

The rearrangement uses TRBV21-1 and TRBJ1-2; the listed D gene, TRBD1, was not tested against the DNA. TRBV21-1 is a listed pseudogene. The CDR3 loop spans 15 amino acids. For the CDR3, the DNA is TGTGCCTTGTGGGCCGACAGACCCTCTAACTATGGCTACACCTTC. Translated, it gives CALWADRPSNYGYTF.

Written as DNA, the CDR3 is TGTGCCAGCAGCGTAGCCCCCCCTTCATACGAGCAGTACTTC. Translated, it gives CASSVAPPSYEQYF. The gene calls are TRBV9 and TRBJ2-7, with no clear D. Trimming took off 0 bases at V and 4 bases at J, with 11 bases between the two ends. There are 14 residues in the CDR3. Germline CDR1 reads SGDLS; CDR2 reads YYNGEE.

The V and J genes are TRBV30 and TRBJ2-3, with D perhaps matching TRBD1 or TRBD2 (5 bases each). The CDR3 has 15 residues. V was clipped by 0 bases and J by 4 bases, with 14 bases between them. The V gene's germline CDR1 is GTSNPN and CDR2 SVGIG (reference sequence). The CDR3, as DNA: TGTGCCTGGAGTGTCGGGACCGCCGGGCCAGATACGCAGTATTTT. This codes for CAWSVGTAGPDTQYF.